This entry lists 30 T cell receptor beta chains sequenced from one sample in a study of identical twins. TCRdb reprocessed the 5' RACE reads with MiXCR, giving one entry per CDR3 protein. The table records some 900,000 distinct CDR3 sequences, about 12% of them present only once. These data are also associated with another study on yellow fever vaccine responses in identical twins.

Sequencing was performed on PBMCs. The receptor set was obtained from a young woman in good health.

The chain uses TRBV20-1 and TRBJ1-6; D is ambiguous. The CDR3 totals 13 residues. The germline CDR1 and CDR2 sequences are DFQATT and SNEGSKA (reference sequence). V was cut by 1 base and J by 9 bases, with 10 bases left in between. The CDR3 reads CSARGRLASPLHF. The CDR3 DNA reads as TGCAGTGCTAGAGGAAGACTGGCTTCACCCCTCCACTTT.

A word on this clonotype: Its ends do not fully match the called genes, so a read error is possible. The chain couples TRBV6-5 to TRBJ2-7; possibly TRBD1 for D (5 bases). This CDR3 spans 14 amino acids. Germline CDR1 and CDR2: MNHEY and SVGAGI. CDR3 sequence: CASSYSRQSYEQYF. As DNA, the CDR3 is TGTGCCAGCAGCTACTCGAGACAGTCCTACGAGCAGTACTTC.

This chain joins TRBV20-1 and TRBJ1-1; D gene unclear. The CDR3 has 11 residues. Germline V lookup: CDR1 DFQATT, CDR2 SNEGSKA (reference sequence). V was trimmed by 1 base and J by 4 bases, leaving 4 bases between them. This CDR3 reads CSARALTEAFF. CDR3 nucleotides: TGCAGTGCTAGAGCGCTCACTGAAGCTTTCTTT.

This clonotype was seen a few times. The V gene is TRBV28, the J gene TRBJ1-5, with D hard to call. Germline V gene lookup returns CDR1 MDHEN and CDR2 SYDVKM. The length of the CDR3 is 14 residues. V was pared by 5 bases and J by 6 bases, with 14 bases between. The CDR3: CASSVEQTSQPQHF. In nucleotides, the CDR3 is TGTGCCAGCAGTGTGGAACAGACTTCTCAGCCCCAGCATTTT.

This clonotype turned up a few times. The J gene is TRBJ2-3, the V gene TRBV24-1; TRBD2 matches at 9 bases. The V segment lost 4 bases and the J segment 5 bases; nucleotides outside the gene matches: 9. CDR1 is KGHDR and CDR2 is SFDVKD in the germline V gene. The CDR3 is 16 residues long. The CDR3 is CATSERGGRAQDTQYF. In nucleotides, the CDR3 is TGTGCCACCAGTGAGAGAGGCGGGAGGGCCCAAGATACGCAGTATTTT.

This clonotype has more than one count but fewer than ten. The chain links TRBV7-9 to TRBJ1-4; D is unresolved. Between the trimmed V and J ends, which lost 5 bases and 0 bases, there was a span of 10 bases. Germline V lookup: CDR1 SEHNR, CDR2 FQNEAQ (reference sequence). The CDR3 loop spans 15 amino acids. The CDR3: CASSADLATNEKLFF. The CDR3 DNA follows: TGTGCCAGCAGCGCAGACCTGGCAACTAATGAAAAACTGTTTTTT.

This clonotype was seen a handful of times. The chain is built from TRBV12-3 or TRBV12-4 and TRBJ2-5; TRBD2 matches at 11 bases. V dropped 6 bases and J dropped 4; count of bases not matched to a gene: 7. This CDR3 has 15 residues. CDR3: CASRHSGGAGETQYF. As DNA, the CDR3 is TGTGCCAGCAGGCATAGCGGGGGGGCCGGAGAGACCCAGTACTTC.

The chain recombines TRBV4-2 with TRBJ1-6, with 9 bases aligning to TRBD1. The CDR3 has 16 residues. CDR1 LGHNA and CDR2 YNFKEQ come from the germline V gene. V dropped 0 bases and J dropped 7; count of bases not matched to a gene: 4. This CDR3 is CASSQDLDRGNSPLHF. The CDR3 DNA reads as TGTGCCAGCAGCCAAGATCTCGACAGGGGGAATTCACCCCTCCACTTT.

The chain is built from TRBV20-1 and TRBJ2-2; possible D gene TRBD1, 6 bases. The V end lost 0 bases, the J end lost 2 bases, and 22 bases lay between the germline ends. There are 19 residues in the CDR3. CDR1 is DFQATT and CDR2 is SNEGSKA in the germline V gene (reference sequence). CDR3 region: CSARDLRGPSNPNTGELFF. The CDR3 region has the DNA TGCAGTGCTAGAGATCTCAGGGGTCCGTCCAACCCCAACACCGGGGAGCTGTTTTTT.

The genes are TRBV5-1 and TRBJ2-1, with 11 bases identical to TRBD2. The V gene end was trimmed by 0 bases and the J gene end by 4 bases; junction bases not matched to a gene: 6. Germline values: CDR1 SGHRS, CDR2 YFSETQ. The CDR3 length is 17 residues. CDR3 residues: CASSLGLAGGGYNEQFF. CDR3 in DNA: TGCGCCAGCAGCTTGGGCCTAGCGGGAGGAGGGTACAATGAGCAGTTCTTC.

A few counts support this clonotype. The chain employs TRBV25-1 and TRBJ2-2; D is uncertain. CDR3 length: 16 residues. From germline, CDR1 is MGHDK and CDR2 SYGVNS. The V end lost 2 bases, the J end lost 3 bases, and 13 bases lay between the germline ends. Here the CDR3 DNA reads TGTGCCAGCAGTGAAAAGGGAATTGCCCACACCGGGGAGCTGTTTTTT. Its translation is CASSEKGIAHTGELFF.

There are a few counts of this clonotype. The V call is TRBV3-1, the J call TRBJ1-6; D call uncertain. Per germline, CDR1 LGHDT and CDR2 YNNKEL (reference sequence). The CDR3 is made up of 15 amino acids. Trimming took 8 bases from V and 6 from J, leaving 17 bases between them. The CDR3: CASGFGVGSNSPLHF. DNA for the CDR3: TGTGCCAGCGGGTTTGGGGTTGGGTCTAATTCACCCCTCCACTTT.

The genes are TRBV7-3 and TRBJ2-7; 8 bases are a match to TRBD1. CDR1 and CDR2 (germline): SGHTA, FQGTGA. The V segment lost 5 bases and the J segment 3 bases; nucleotides outside the gene matches: 9. The CDR3 contains 15 residues. CDR3 sequence (DNA): TGTGCCAGCAGCGCAGGGGGCAGGGGAAGCTACGAGCAGTACTTC. Translating it yields CASSAGGRGSYEQYF.

In its sample, this clonotype was seen a few times. The chain combines TRBV7-9 with TRBJ1-1; D is ambiguous. The CDR3 contains 13 residues. The germline CDR1 and CDR2 sequences are SEHNR and FQNEAQ (reference sequence). Trimming took 6 bases from V and 1 from J, leaving 9 bases between them. Written as DNA, the CDR3 is TGTGCCAGCAGACCATCCGGGAACACTGAAGCTTTCTTT. The encoded protein is CASRPSGNTEAFF.

The V gene is TRBV20-1, the J gene TRBJ2-7; TRBD2 matches at 11 bases. Unmatched junction bases numbered 7, after V lost 7 bases and J lost 2 bases. The V gene's germline CDR1 is DFQATT and CDR2 SNEGSKA (reference sequence). CDR3 length: 14 amino acids. The CDR3 coding sequence is TGCAGTGGCCTACCTAGCGGGAGGACCTACGAGCAGTACTTC. Residues: CSGLPSGRTYEQYF.

A note on this clonotype: A junction boundary mismatches the germline segment, possibly from a read error. The V call is TRBV20-1, the J call TRBJ2-3; 14 positions match TRBD2. The CDR3 runs to 16 residues. Germline CDR1 reads DFQATT; CDR2 reads SNEGSKA (reference sequence). Written as DNA, the CDR3 is TGCTGTGCTAGAGATGCAGGACTAGCGGGGGGAGATACGCAGTATTTT. Translation: CCARDAGLAGGDTQYF.

The sample holds a few counts of this clonotype. The chain is built from TRBV27 and TRBJ2-1, with D possibly TRBD2 on 6 matching bases. The CDR3 has 12 residues. Germline-derived CDR1 and CDR2 are MNHEY and SMNVEV (reference sequence). The V gene lost 7 bases and the J gene lost 8 bases, with 12 bases spanning the gap. The CDR3 region has the DNA TGTGCCAGCATAAACAGGAGGGATGAGCAGTTCTTC. This codes for CASINRRDEQFF.

This clonotype has more than one count but fewer than ten. V usage is TRBV7-8 and J usage is TRBJ2-2, with D perhaps matching TRBD2 (6 bases). Trimming removed 1 base at V and 1 base at J, with 10 bases between. CDR1 and CDR2 (germline): SGHVS, FQNEAQ. The CDR3 is made up of 16 amino acids. For the CDR3, the DNA is TGTGCCAGCAGCTTAGGGTGGACTAAGAACACCGGGGAGCTGTTTTTT. This translates into CASSLGWTKNTGELFF.

The V gene is TRBV3-1, the J gene TRBJ2-6; D might be TRBD1 (6 bases). The V gene lost 7 bases and the J gene lost 1 base, with 20 bases spanning the gap. This CDR3 contains 18 residues. Germline assignment: CDR1 LGHDT and CDR2 YNNKEL (reference sequence). CDR3 loop: CASTPWDTAVSGANVLTF. The CDR3 DNA is TGTGCCAGCACCCCATGGGACACGGCGGTGTCTGGGGCCAACGTCCTGACTTTC.

This clonotype has a handful of counts. V and J are TRBV24-1 and TRBJ2-2, with D uncertain. V was shortened by 7 bases and J by 8 bases, with 7 bases between the two germline ends. This CDR3 is built from 11 residues. Germline V gene data show CDR1 as KGHDR and CDR2 as SFDVKD. This chain's CDR3 is CATSRLGELFF. In DNA form, the CDR3 reads TGTGCCACCAGCCGTCTAGGGGAGCTGTTTTTT.

This clonotype was found many times. The chain couples TRBV6-1 to TRBJ1-1; D is undetermined. CDR1 MNHNS and CDR2 SASEGT come from the germline V gene. This CDR3 spans 11 amino acids. V was clipped by 4 bases and J by 7 bases, with 7 bases between them. CDR3 nucleotide sequence: TGTGCCAGCAGTGTTTTAAATGAAGCTTTCTTT. It specifies CASSVLNEAFF.

This clonotype was counted a few times. This chain connects TRBV12-3 or TRBV12-4 to TRBJ1-1; TRBD1 aligns across 9 bases. Trimming at V came to 7 bases and at J to 5 bases, leaving 8 bases not matched to a gene. This CDR3 is 14 amino acids long. The CDR3 DNA follows: TGTGCCAGCACCTTACAGGGGGCAGGGACTGAAGCTTTCTTT. Protein sequence: CASTLQGAGTEAFF.

This chain uses TRBV20-1 with TRBJ2-3; a weak D match, TRBD2 (6 bases). Per the germline V gene, CDR1 is DFQATT and CDR2 is SNEGSKA (reference sequence). CDR3 length: 13 amino acids. The V gene lost 3 bases and the J gene lost 2 bases, with 9 bases spanning the gap. CDR3 protein: CSASGTVTDTQYF. The DNA of the CDR3 is TGCAGTGCTAGCGGGACTGTCACAGATACGCAGTATTTT.

This clonotype has ten or more counts. The genes are TRBV12-3 or TRBV12-4 and TRBJ2-1; D gene unclear. Trimming took 7 bases from V and 7 from J, leaving 8 bases between them. CDR3 size: 11 residues. The CDR3 protein is CASIRSNEQFF. Here the CDR3 DNA reads TGTGCCAGCATTAGAAGTAATGAGCAGTTCTTC.

This sequence joins TRBV2 and TRBJ1-4; the D gene is possibly TRBD1 (5 bases). The CDR3 is made up of 15 amino acids. With 5 bases removed from V and 3 bases from J, the gap between germline ends came to 13 bases. Per germline, CDR1 SNHLY and CDR2 FYNNEI. The CDR3 sequence is CASSYPGSANEKLFF. CDR3 DNA: TGTGCCAGCAGTTACCCAGGGTCGGCTAATGAAAAACTGTTTTTT.

This clonotype has more than one count but fewer than ten. This chain uses TRBV10-3 with TRBJ1-2, with D tentatively TRBD1 (5 bases). The V end was cut by 9 bases, the J end by 1 base, with 15 bases between. The length of the CDR3 is 14 residues. The germline V gene has CDR1 ENHRY and CDR2 SYGVKD. In DNA, the CDR3 is TGTGCCATGGCAGCGGGGGGGGATAACTATGGCTACACCTTC. It yields the protein CAMAAGGDNYGYTF.

In this sample, this clonotype turned up a few times. V usage is TRBV3-1 and J usage is TRBJ2-3; D unresolved. CDR1 and CDR2 from the germline V gene are LGHDT and YNNKEL (reference sequence). V lost 0 bases to trimming and J lost 5 bases, with 15 bases between them. This CDR3 has 16 residues. This CDR3 reads CASSQDFGFSGDTQYF. CDR3 coding DNA: TGTGCCAGCAGCCAAGATTTCGGATTCTCGGGAGATACGCAGTATTTT.

This clonotype has just a few counts. This chain uses TRBV12-3 or TRBV12-4 with TRBJ2-5, with TRBD2 identical over 12 bases. V dropped 6 bases and J dropped 3; count of bases not matched to a gene: 2. The CDR3 consists of 14 residues. CDR3 nucleotides: TGTGCCAGCAGAAGGACTAGCGGGGAAGAGACCCAGTACTTC. This codes for CASRRTSGEETQYF.

This clonotype came up many times. This chain links TRBV12-3 or TRBV12-4 with TRBJ2-2; 13 nucleotides agree with TRBD2. The CDR3 has 18 residues. V shed 6 bases and J 0 bases; nucleotides not matched to a gene: 7. The CDR3 DNA reads TGTGCCAGCAGGGGGACTAGCGGGGCCTACGCGAACACCGGGGAGCTGTTTTTT. Translating it yields CASRGTSGAYANTGELFF.

This clonotype came up a few times. The chain joins TRBV20-1 to TRBJ2-1; TRBD2 is a possible D gene (5 bases). The germline V gene has CDR1 DFQATT and CDR2 SNEGSKA (reference sequence). Between the trimmed V and J ends, which lost 3 bases and 2 bases, there was a span of 11 bases. The CDR3 has 14 amino acids. Here the CDR3 reads CSASKLGAYNEQFF. The CDR3 nucleotides read TGCAGTGCTAGCAAACTAGGAGCCTACAATGAGCAGTTCTTC.